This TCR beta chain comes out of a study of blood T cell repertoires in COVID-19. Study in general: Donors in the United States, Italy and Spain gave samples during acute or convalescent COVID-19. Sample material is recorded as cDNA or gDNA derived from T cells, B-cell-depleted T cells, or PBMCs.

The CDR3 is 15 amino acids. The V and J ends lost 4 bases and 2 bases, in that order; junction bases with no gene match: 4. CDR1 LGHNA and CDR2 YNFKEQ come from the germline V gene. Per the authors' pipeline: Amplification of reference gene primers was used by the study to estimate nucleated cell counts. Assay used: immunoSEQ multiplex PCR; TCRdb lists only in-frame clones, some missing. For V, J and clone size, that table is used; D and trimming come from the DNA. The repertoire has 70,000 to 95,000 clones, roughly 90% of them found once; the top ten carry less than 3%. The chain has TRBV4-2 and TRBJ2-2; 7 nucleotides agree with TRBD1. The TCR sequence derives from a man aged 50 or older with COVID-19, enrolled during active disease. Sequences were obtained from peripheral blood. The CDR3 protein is CASSRRQGNTGELFF. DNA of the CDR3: TGTGCCAGCAGCCGAAGACAGGGAAACACCGGGGAGCTGTTTTTT.